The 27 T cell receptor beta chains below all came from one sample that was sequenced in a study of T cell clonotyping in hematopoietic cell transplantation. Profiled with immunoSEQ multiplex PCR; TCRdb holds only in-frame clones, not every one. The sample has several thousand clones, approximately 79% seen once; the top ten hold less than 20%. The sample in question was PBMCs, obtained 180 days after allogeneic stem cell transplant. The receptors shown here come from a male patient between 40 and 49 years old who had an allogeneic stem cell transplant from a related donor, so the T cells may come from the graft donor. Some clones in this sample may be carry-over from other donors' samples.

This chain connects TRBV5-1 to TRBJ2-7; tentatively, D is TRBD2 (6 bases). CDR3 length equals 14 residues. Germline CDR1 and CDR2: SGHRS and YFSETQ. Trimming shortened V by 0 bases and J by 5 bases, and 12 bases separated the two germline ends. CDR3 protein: CASSLGGAWDEQYF. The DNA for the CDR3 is TGCGCCAGCAGCTTGGGCGGGGCCTGGGACGAGCAGTACTTC.

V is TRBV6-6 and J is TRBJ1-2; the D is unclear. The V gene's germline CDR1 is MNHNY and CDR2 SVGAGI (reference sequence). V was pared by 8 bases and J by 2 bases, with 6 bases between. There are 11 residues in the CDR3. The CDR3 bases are TGTGCCAGCCAACAGAACTATGGCTACACCTTC. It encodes CASQQNYGYTF.

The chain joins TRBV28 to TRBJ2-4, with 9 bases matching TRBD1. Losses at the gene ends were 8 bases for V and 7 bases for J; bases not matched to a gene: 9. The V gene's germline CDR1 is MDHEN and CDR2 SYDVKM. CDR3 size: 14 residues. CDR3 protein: CASSPGDRANIQYF. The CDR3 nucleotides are TGTGCCAGCTCACCGGGGGACAGGGCCAACATTCAGTACTTC.

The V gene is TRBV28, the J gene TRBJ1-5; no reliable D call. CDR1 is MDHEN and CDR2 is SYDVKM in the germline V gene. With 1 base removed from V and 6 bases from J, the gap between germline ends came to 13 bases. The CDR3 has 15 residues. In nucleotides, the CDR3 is TGTGCCAGCAGTTTATTCGAGGGCCGGGGTCAGCCCCAGCATTTT. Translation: CASSLFEGRGQPQHF.

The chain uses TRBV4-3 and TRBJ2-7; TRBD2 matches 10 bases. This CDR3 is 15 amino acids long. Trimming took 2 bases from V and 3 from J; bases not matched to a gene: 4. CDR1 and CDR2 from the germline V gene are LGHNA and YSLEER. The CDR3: CASSQRTSGLYEQYF. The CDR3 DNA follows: TGCGCCAGCAGCCAACGGACTAGCGGCCTCTACGAGCAGTACTTC.

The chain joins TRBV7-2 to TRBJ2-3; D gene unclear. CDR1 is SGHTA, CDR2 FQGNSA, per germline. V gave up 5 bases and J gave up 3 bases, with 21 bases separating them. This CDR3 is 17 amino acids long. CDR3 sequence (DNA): TGTGCCAGCAGCCTCGCAGGAAGGACCCGGGCGACAGATACGCAGTATTTT. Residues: CASSLAGRTRATDTQYF.

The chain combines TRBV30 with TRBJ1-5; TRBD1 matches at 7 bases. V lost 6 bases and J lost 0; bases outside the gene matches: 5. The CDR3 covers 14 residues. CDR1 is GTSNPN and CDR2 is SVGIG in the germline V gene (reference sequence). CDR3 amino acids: CACTQGNSNQPQHF. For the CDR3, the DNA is TGTGCCTGTACACAGGGGAATAGCAATCAGCCCCAGCATTTT.

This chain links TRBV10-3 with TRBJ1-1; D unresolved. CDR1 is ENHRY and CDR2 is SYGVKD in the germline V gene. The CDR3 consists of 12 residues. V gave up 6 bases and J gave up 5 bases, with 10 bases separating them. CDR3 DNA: TGTGCCATCAGACAGACCAGTACTGAAGCTTTCTTT. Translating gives CAIRQTSTEAFF.

CDR3 sequence (DNA): TGTGCCAGCAGCGTTACCACGGGGGCATACGAGCAGTACTTC. Translation gives CASSVTTGAYEQYF. This chain joins TRBV5-6 and TRBJ2-7, with D perhaps matching TRBD1 or TRBD2 (6 bases each). V was pared by 4 bases and J by 4 bases, with 15 bases between. This CDR3 has 14 residues. The germline V gene encodes CDR1 SGHDT and CDR2 YYEEEE.

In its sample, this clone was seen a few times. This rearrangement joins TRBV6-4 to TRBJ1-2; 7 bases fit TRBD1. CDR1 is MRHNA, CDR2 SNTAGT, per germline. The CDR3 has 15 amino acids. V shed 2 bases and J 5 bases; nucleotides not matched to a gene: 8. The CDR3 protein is CASSDTGQALYGYTF. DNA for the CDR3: TGTGCCAGCAGTGACACCGGACAGGCCCTTTATGGCTACACCTTC.

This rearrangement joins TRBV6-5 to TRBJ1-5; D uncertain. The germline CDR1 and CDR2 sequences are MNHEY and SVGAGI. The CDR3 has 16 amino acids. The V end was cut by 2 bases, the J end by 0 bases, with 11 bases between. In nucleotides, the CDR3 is TGTGCCAGCAGTTACAGCTACAGATATAGCAATCAGCCCCAGCATTTT. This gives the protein CASSYSYRYSNQPQHF.

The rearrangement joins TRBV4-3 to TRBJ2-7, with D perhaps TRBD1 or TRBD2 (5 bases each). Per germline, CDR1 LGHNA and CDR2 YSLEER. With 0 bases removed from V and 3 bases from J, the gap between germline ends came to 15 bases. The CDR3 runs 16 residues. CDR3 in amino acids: CASSQDWGLNGYEQYF. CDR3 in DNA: TGCGCCAGCAGCCAAGACTGGGGGTTGAATGGCTACGAGCAGTACTTC.

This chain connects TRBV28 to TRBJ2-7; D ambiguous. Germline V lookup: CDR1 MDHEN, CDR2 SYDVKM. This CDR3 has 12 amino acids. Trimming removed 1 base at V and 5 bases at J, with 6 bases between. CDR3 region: CASSLLGDEQYF. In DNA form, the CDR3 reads TGTGCCAGCAGTTTATTGGGCGACGAGCAGTACTTC.

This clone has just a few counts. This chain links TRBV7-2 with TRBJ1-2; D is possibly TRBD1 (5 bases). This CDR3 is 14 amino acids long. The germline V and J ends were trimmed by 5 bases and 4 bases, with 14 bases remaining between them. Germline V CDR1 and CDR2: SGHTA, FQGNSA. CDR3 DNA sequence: TGTGCCAGCAGCCCGACAGCCCCTTTCTATGGCTACACCTTC. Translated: CASSPTAPFYGYTF. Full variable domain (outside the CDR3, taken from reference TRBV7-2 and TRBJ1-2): GAGVSQSPSNKVTEKGKDVELRCDPISGHTALYWYRQSLGQGLEFLIYFQGNSAPDKSGLPSDRFSAERTGGSVSTLTIQRTQQEDSAVYLCASSPTAPFYGYTFGSGTRLTVV.

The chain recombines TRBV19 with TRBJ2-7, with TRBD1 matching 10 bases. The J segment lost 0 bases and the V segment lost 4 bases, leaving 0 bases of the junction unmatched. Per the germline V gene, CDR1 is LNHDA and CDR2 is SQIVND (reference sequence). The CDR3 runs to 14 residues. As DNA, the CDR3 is TGTGCCAGTAGTAGACAGGGGGCCTCCTACGAGCAGTACTTC. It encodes CASSRQGASYEQYF.

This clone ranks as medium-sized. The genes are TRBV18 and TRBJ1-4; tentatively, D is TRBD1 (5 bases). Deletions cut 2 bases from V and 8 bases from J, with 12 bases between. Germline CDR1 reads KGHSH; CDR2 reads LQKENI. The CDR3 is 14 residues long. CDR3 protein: CASSPFWTLEKLFF. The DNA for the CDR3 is TGTGCCAGCTCACCATTCTGGACACTAGAAAAACTGTTTTTT.

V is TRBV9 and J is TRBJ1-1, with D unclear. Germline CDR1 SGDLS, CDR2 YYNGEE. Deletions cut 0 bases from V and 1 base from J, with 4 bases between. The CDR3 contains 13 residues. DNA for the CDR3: TGTGCCAGCAGCGTAGGGGCGAACACTGAAGCTTTCTTT. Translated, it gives CASSVGANTEAFF.

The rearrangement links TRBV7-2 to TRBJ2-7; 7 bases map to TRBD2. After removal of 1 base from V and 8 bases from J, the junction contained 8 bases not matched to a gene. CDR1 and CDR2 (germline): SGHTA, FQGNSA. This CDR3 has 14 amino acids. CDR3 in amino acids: CASSLGYTSDKQYF. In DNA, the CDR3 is TGTGCCAGCAGCTTAGGTTACACTAGCGACAAGCAGTACTTC.

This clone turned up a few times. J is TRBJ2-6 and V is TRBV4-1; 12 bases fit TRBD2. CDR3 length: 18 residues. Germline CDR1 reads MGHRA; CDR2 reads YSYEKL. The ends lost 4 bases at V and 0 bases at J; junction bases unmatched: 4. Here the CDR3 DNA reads TGCGCCAGCAGCCTGAGGACTAGCGGGGACTCTGGGGCCAACGTCCTGACTTTC. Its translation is CASSLRTSGDSGANVLTF.

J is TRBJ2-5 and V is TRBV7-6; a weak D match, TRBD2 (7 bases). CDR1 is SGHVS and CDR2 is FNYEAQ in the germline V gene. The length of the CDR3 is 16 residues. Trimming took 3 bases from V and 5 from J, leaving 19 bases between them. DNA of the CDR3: TGTGCCAGCAGCTTCAGGGGAGGGGGATATTTTGAGACCCAGTACTTC. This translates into CASSFRGGGYFETQYF. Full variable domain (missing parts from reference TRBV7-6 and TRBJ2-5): GAGVSQSPRYKVTKRGQDVALRCDPISGHVSLYWYRQALGQGPEFLTYFNYEAQQDKSGLPNDRFSAERPEGSISTLTIQRTEQRDSAMYRCASSFRGGGYFETQYFGPGTRLLVL.

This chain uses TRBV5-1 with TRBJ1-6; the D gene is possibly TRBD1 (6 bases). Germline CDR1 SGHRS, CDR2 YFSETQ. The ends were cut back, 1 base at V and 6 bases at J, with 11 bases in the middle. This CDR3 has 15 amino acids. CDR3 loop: CASSLQGTGNSPLHF. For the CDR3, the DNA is TGCGCCAGCAGCTTGCAGGGGACGGGTAATTCACCCCTCCACTTT.

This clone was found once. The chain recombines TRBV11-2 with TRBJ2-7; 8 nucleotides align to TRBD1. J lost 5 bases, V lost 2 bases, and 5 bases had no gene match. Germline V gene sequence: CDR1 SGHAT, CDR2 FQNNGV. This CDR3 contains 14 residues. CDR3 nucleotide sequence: TGTGCCAGCAGCTTACGGGACAGGAGAAACGAGCAGTACTTC. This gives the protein CASSLRDRRNEQYF.

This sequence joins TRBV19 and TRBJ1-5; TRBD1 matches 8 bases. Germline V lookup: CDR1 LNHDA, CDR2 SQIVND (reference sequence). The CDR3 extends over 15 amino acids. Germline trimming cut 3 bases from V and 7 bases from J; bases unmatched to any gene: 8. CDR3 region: CASSMFTGGHQPQHF. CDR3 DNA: TGTGCCAGTAGTATGTTTACAGGGGGTCACCAGCCCCAGCATTTT.

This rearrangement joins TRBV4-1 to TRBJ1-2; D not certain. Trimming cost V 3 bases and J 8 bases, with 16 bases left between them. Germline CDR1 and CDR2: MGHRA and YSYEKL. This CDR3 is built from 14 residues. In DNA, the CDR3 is TGCGCCAGCAGCCAGTTGTCATTATCTATGGGCTACACCTTC. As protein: CASSQLSLSMGYTF.

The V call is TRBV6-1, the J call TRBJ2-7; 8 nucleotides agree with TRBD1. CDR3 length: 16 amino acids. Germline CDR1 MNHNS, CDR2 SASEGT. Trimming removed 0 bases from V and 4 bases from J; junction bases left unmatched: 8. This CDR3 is CASSEAHETGAYEQYF. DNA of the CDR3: TGTGCCAGCAGTGAAGCGCACGAGACAGGGGCGTACGAGCAGTACTTC.

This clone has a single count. The CDR3 region has the DNA TGTGCCAGCAGTTTCTACGGTACTAATGAAAAACTGTTTTTT. Its protein product is CASSFYGTNEKLFF. The chain recombines TRBV28 with TRBJ1-4; D uncertain. Germline assignment: CDR1 MDHEN and CDR2 SYDVKM. The V end lost 3 bases, the J end lost 2 bases, and 7 bases lay between the germline ends. This CDR3 is 14 amino acids long.

This chain's CDR3 is CASSQVPTYNEQFF. CDR3 DNA: TGCGCCAGCAGCCAAGTTCCCACCTACAATGAGCAGTTCTTC. The chain joins TRBV4-1 to TRBJ2-1, with D unresolved. This CDR3 has 14 amino acids. The V gene's germline CDR1 is MGHRA and CDR2 YSYEKL. V gave up 1 base and J gave up 2 bases, with 6 bases separating them.